This entry describes one TCR beta chain. The source of the sample is a study of blood T cells in healthy people across ages. Looked up from germline, CDR1 is KGHDR and CDR2 is SFDVKD. Trimming removed 0 bases from V and 6 bases from J, with 13 bases in between. The CDR3 is 16 residues long. The authors ran a second PCR of 7 to 11 cycles using a sample-barcoded 5' primer and a J-beta primer mix. TCRdb re-derived calls from the 5' RACE reads in MiXCR, one entry per CDR3 protein. The sample has about 800,000 distinct CDR3 sequences, nearly 60% seen once. The chain employs TRBV24-1 and TRBJ2-2, with D maybe TRBD1 (5 bases). Sequencing was performed on blood. This sequence was found in a man aged 30 to 39 in good health. The chain's CDR3 is CATSDLRQGFAGELFF. The CDR3 DNA reads TGTGCCACCAGTGATTTGCGGCAGGGTTTCGCCGGGGAGCTGTTTTTT.